These 6 T cell receptor beta chains share one sample of origin, sequenced in a study of post-analysis software for immune sequencing data. Study-wide findings and caveats: The study found TRBV5-6, TRBV5-1 and TRBV20-1 among 5 or 6 TRBV segments more frequent in patients than controls.

Prepared TCR beta cDNA libraries contained unique molecular identifiers. TCRdb passed the PCR reads through MiXCR, listing each CDR3 protein once. The profile shows 170,000 or so distinct CDR3 sequences, approximately 30% of them singletons. No antigen has been assigned to these receptors. Input material: blood. The origin of the receptors is a girl aged 5 to 17 with multiple sclerosis.

A single count supports this clonotype. A much larger clone sits a single nucleotide away, making a read error possible. The chain employs TRBV20-1 and TRBJ2-1; 8 bases are shared with TRBD1. Trimming removed 3 bases from V and 9 bases from J; junction bases left unmatched: 13. Germline loops: CDR1 DFQATT, CDR2 SNEGSKA (reference sequence). The CDR3 has 15 amino acids. The DNA of the CDR3 is TGCAGTGCTAGGAAAGGACAGGGTGGCGACACTGAGCAGTTCTTC. It yields the protein CSARKGQGGDTEQFF.

The chain uses TRBV12-3 or TRBV12-4 and TRBJ1-1; D is uncertain. The CDR3 sequence is 14 residues long. Trimming left V 5 bases short and J 3 bases short, with 13 bases between. In DNA form, the CDR3 reads TGTGCCAGCAGTCCACGGAGGAAGGACACTGAAGCTTTCTTT. Residues: CASSPRRKDTEAFF.

The V and J genes are TRBV6-5 and TRBJ1-1; 7 nucleotides match TRBD1. The length of the CDR3 is 15 residues. Germline V gives CDR1 MNHEY, CDR2 SVGAGI. The V segment lost 5 bases and the J segment 4 bases; nucleotides outside the gene matches: 10. This chain's CDR3 is CASSPTDRAGTEAFF. The CDR3 bases are TGTGCCAGCAGTCCCACAGACAGGGCGGGCACTGAAGCTTTCTTT.

The chain uses TRBV5-1 and TRBJ2-7; 12 nucleotides agree with TRBD2. Germline CDR1 is SGHRS and CDR2 is YFSETQ. This CDR3 has 15 amino acids. The J segment lost 7 bases and the V segment lost 4 bases, leaving 9 bases of the junction unmatched. The CDR3 is CASSPGLAGYNEQYF. The CDR3 DNA reads TGCGCCAGCAGCCCTGGACTAGCGGGGTACAATGAGCAGTACTTC. The variable domain in full, completed from reference TRBV5-1 and TRBJ2-7, reads KAGVTQTPRYLIKTRGQQVTLSCSPISGHRSVSWYQQTPGQGLQFLFEYFSETQRNKGNFPGRFSGRQFSNSRSEMNVSTLELGDSALYLCASSPGLAGYNEQYFGPGTRLTVT.

The genes are TRBV18 and TRBJ2-1, with 10 bases identical to TRBD1. Trimming removed 6 bases from V and 5 bases from J; junction bases left unmatched: 7. Looked up from germline, CDR1 is KGHSH and CDR2 is LQKENI. This CDR3 is 15 amino acids long. The CDR3 sequence: CASSLTGGIDNEQFF. DNA of the CDR3: TGTGCCAGCTCCTTGACAGGGGGCATCGACAATGAGCAGTTCTTC. Supplemented by reference TRBV18 and TRBJ2-1, the full variable domain reads NAGVMQNPRHLVRRRGQEARLRCSPMKGHSHVYWYRQLPEEGLKFMVYLQKENIIDESGMPKERFSAEFPKEGPSILRIQQVVRGDSAAYFCASSLTGGIDNEQFFGPGTRLTVL.

The chain has TRBV9 and TRBJ1-1, with TRBD1 as a possible D gene (5 bases). Between the trimmed V and J ends, which lost 4 bases and 5 bases, there was a span of 9 bases. Germline CDR1 is SGDLS and CDR2 is YYNGEE. CDR3 length: 12 amino acids. The CDR3 DNA reads as TGTGCCAGCAGCACCGGGGGGACTGAAGCTTTCTTT. Encoded protein: CASSTGGTEAFF.